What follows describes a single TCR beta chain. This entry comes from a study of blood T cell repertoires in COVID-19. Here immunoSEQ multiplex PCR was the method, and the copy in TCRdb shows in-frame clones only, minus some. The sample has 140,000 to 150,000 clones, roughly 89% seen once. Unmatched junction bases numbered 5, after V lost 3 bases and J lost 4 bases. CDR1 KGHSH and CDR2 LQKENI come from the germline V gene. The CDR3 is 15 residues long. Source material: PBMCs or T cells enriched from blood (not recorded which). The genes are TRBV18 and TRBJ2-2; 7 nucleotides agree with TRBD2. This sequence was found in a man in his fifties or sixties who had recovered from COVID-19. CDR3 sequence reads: CASSPSGGSTGELFF. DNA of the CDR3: TGTGCCAGCTCACCTTCGGGCGGGAGCACCGGGGAGCTGTTTTTT. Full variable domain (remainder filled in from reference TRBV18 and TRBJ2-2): NAGVMQNPRHLVRRRGQEARLRCSPMKGHSHVYWYRQLPEEGLKFMVYLQKENIIDESGMPKERFSAEFPKEGPSILRIQQVVRGDSAAYFCASSPSGGSTGELFFGEGSRLTVL.